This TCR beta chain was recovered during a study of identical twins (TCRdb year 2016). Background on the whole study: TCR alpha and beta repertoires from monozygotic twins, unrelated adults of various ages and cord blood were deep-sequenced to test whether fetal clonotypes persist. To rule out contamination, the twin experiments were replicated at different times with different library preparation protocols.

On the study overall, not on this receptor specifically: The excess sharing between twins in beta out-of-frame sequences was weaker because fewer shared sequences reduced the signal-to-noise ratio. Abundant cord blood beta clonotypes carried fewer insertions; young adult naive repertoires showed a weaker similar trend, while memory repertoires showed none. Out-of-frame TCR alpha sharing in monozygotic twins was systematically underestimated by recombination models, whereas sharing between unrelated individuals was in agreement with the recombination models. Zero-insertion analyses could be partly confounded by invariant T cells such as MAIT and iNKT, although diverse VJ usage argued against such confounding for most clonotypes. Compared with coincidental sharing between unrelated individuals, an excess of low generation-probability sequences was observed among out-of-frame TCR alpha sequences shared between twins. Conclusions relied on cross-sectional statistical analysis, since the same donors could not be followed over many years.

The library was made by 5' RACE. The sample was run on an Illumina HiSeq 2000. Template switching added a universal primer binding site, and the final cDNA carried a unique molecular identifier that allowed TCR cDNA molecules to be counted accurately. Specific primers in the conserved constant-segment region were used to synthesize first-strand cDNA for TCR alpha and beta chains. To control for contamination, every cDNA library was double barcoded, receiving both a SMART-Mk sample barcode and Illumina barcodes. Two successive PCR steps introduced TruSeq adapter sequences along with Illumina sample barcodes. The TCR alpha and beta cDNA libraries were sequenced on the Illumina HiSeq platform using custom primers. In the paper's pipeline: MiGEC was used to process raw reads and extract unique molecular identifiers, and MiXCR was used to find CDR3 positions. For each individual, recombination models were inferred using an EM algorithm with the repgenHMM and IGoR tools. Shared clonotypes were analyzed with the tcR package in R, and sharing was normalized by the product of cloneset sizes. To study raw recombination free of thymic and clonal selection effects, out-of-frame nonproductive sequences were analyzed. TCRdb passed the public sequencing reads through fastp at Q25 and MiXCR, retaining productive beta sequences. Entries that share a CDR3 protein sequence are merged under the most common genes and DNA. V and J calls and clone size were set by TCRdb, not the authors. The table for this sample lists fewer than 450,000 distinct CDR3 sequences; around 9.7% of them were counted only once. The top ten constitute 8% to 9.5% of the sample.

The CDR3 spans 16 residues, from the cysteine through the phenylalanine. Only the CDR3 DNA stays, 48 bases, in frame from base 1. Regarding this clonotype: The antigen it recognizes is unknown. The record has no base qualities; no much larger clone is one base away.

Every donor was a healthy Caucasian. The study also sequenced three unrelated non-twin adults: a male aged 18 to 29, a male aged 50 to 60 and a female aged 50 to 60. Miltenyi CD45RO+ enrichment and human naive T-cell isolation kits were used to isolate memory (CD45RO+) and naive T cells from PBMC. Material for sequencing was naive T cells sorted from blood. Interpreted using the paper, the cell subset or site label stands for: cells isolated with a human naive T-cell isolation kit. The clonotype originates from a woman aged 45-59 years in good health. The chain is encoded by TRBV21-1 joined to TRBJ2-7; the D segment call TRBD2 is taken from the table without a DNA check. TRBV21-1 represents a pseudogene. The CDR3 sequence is CASSKETAGYRYEQYF. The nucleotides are TGTGCCAGCAGCAAAGAAACGGCGGGGTACCGCTACGAGCAGTACTTC.